This T cell receptor (beta chain) was profiled in a study of neurological immune-mediated disorders (dated by TCRdb to between 2019 and 2020). Regarding the complete study: Among the approximately 34 multiple sclerosis patients, relapsing-remitting MS was present in roughly 30 and secondary progressive MS was present in 3. The study compared peripheral blood TCR-beta repertoires of HTLV-I-associated myelopathy (HAM/TSP) patients, multiple sclerosis patients and healthy controls using UMI-based sequencing. Longitudinal samples, technical triplicates and paired sorted CD4+ and CD8+ T-cell subsets, alongside PBMC samples, were included among the approximately 100 TCR-beta libraries. The cohort comprised some 71 subjects: approximately 15 HAM/TSP patients, 35 or so multiple sclerosis patients and around 20 healthy controls.

General conclusions and limits of the study: TCR clonal expansion was highest in HAM/TSP patients and lowest in MS patients, with MS patients falling below even healthy controls. The MS cluster showed no association with clinical or MRI features, and the authors stated that larger cohorts are needed. No identical CDR3 amino acid sequences were found to be shared among expanded clones across subjects, suggesting that TCR-beta repertoires were private in all groups. Phylogenetic analysis grouped repertoires from 18 of 34 MS patients into a cluster of related CDR3 sequences, suggesting a possible repertoire-level signature.

V has 5 bases trimmed and J has 3 bases trimmed; junction bases matching no gene number 6. From the germline V gene (reference sequence), CDR1 is SEHNR and CDR2 is FQNEAQ. The CDR3, from cysteine to phenylalanine, totals 15 residues. Only the CDR3 region is kept as DNA, spanning 45 bases read in frame from base 1. To synthesize cDNA, template-switch 5'RACE was performed with a primer carrying a 10-nucleotide random unique molecular identifier so that each TCR transcript was tagged. Each sequencing run produced over 180 million TCR-beta sequences covering 15-18 subjects. The RNeasy kit was used for extraction of total RNA. The KAPA Real-time Library Amplification kit was used to amplify TCR-beta VDJ regions with primers for the TCR constant region and the 5'RACE anchor. Sample indexes and Illumina adaptors were added in a first PCR, after which library yield was increased in a second PCR. The roughly 650 bp TCR product was size-selected on a 2% E-gel SizeSelection system after Ampure bead purification. Before pooling, library quality was assessed on a Bioanalyzer, concentration was determined with Qubit, and library quantification was performed with the Kapa Library Quantification kit. An Illumina HiSeq 2500 was used to sequence the libraries paired-end at 2 x 150 bp. To increase sequence diversity, roughly 25-31% phiX was spiked into each library pool. In the paper's pipeline: The quality-filtered reads were processed with the UMI-based MiGEC pipeline, whose error correction step removed more than 85% of the raw TCR sequences. IMGT germline references were used for alignment of VDJ genes, and clonotypes were defined by a unique CDR3 amino acid sequence together with V-J genes. Clonal expansion, Shannon diversity, and CDR3 relatedness (CalcPairwiseDistances, ClusterSamples) were evaluated with VDJtools, and phylogenetic trees were built with CLCbio workbench. A clone was classed as expanded if it had 8 or more unique UMIs, a cutoff based on coefficient-of-variation modelling across technical triplicates. TCRdb handled the public reads itself, with Q25 trimming in fastp and clone calling in MiXCR, and kept productive beta chains. Rows with a matching CDR3 protein are joined into one entry that keeps the most common DNA and genes. The V and J calls follow TCRdb's processing rather than the paper's. In this sample the table shows tens of thousands of distinct CDR3 sequences, about 4.2% of which occur a single time. Under 1.5% of the sample rests with the top ten.

Ten or more counts support this clonotype. No antigen is known for it. The input lacks base qualities; no much larger clone sits a single base away. Libraries from unsorted PBMCs were made from 2 million PBMCs kept in RNAlater at -80 degrees C until RNA extraction. The multiple sclerosis patients were enrolled in a US clinical protocol that evaluated disease progression with magnetic resonance imaging. Peripheral blood underwent Ficoll-Hypaque density gradient centrifugation to isolate PBMCs, which were then cryopreserved in liquid nitrogen. The clonotype comes from a man aged 25 to 40 with multiple sclerosis. What was sequenced was PBMCs. This chain is built from TRBV7-9 and TRBJ1-2, with 10 bases matching TRBD1. The CDR3 protein is CASSLRDRGDYGYTF. The nucleotides read TGTGCCAGCAGCCTCCGGGACAGGGGTGACTATGGCTACACCTTC. Joined to the reference TRBV7-9 and TRBJ1-2 proteins, this CDR3 gives the full variable domain: DTGVSQNPRHKITKRGQNVTFRCDPISEHNRLYWYRQTLGQGPEFLTYFQNEAQLEKSRLLSDRFSAERPKGSFSTLEIQRTEQGDSAMYLCASSLRDRGDYGYTFGSGTRLTVV.